Listed below are T cell receptor beta chains from one sample, sequenced in a study of CD8+ T cells in alopecia areata. Assay: immunoSEQ multiplex PCR; the TCRdb copy retains only in-frame clones and omits some. This sample has roughly 190,000 clones; 64% occur once, and the top ten carry about 1.3%. The material sequenced was CD4+ T cells sorted from blood, taken between weeks 47 and 50, from a patient treated with tofacitinib. All receptors derive from a human donor with alopecia areata. The CDR3 runs from the conserved cysteine through the conserved F or W. A D gene is named only where the DNA matches it firmly. Clone size is stated in some rows and not others, as once, few, many or a class when expanded.

j_call: TRBJ2-3
clone_size: once
v_call: TRBV18
d_call: .
cdr3_nt: TGTGCCAGCTCACCAGATTCGGGCTATACGCAGTATTTT
cdr3_aa: CASSPDSGYTQYF

j_call: TRBJ2-2
clone_size: .
v_call: TRBV27
d_call: TRBD2
cdr3_nt: TGTGCCAGCAGTTTATTTGGGGGGGTGCCCGGGGAGCTGTTTTTT
cdr3_aa: CASSLFGGVPGELFF

j_call: TRBJ1-5
clone_size: few
v_call: TRBV30
d_call: TRBD1
cdr3_nt: TGTGCCTGGAGTGCGGGACAGAGCAATCAGCCCCAGCATTTT
cdr3_aa: CAWSAGQSNQPQHF

j_call: TRBJ1-2
clone_size: .
v_call: TRBV7-8
d_call: .
cdr3_nt: TGTGCCAGCAGCTTAGTGGCTGGCTACACCTTC
cdr3_aa: CASSLVAGYTF

j_call: TRBJ2-1
clone_size: once
v_call: TRBV7-8
d_call: TRBD1
cdr3_nt: TGTGCCAGCAGCCTACTACAGGGGAATGAGCAGTTCTTC
cdr3_aa: CASSLLQGNEQFF

j_call: TRBJ2-5
clone_size: once
v_call: TRBV11-2
d_call: .
cdr3_nt: TGTGCCAGCAGCTTTCTGTCCCAGAGCGAGACCCAGTACTTC
cdr3_aa: CASSFLSQSETQYF

j_call: TRBJ2-1
clone_size: few
v_call: TRBV9
d_call: TRBD2
cdr3_nt: TGTGCCAGCAGCGCTTTTGGGACTAGCGGGGGCGAGCAGTTCTTC
cdr3_aa: CASSAFGTSGGEQFF

j_call: TRBJ1-2
clone_size: .
v_call: TRBV30
d_call: .
cdr3_nt: TGTGCCTCCCAATCTCATAACTATGGCTACACCTTC
cdr3_aa: CASQSHNYGYTF

j_call: TRBJ2-1
clone_size: .
v_call: TRBV7-3
d_call: .
cdr3_nt: TGTGCCAGCAGCTTAGCGAACAATGAGCAGTTCTTC
cdr3_aa: CASSLANNEQFF

j_call: TRBJ2-6
clone_size: few
v_call: TRBV29-1
d_call: .
cdr3_nt: TGCAGCGTTGAGATCGGGCCATCCGGGGCCAACGTCCTGACTTTC
cdr3_aa: CSVEIGPSGANVLTF

j_call: TRBJ2-1
clone_size: few
v_call: TRBV11-2
d_call: .
cdr3_nt: TGTGCCAGCAGCTTTAGTACCCCGGGGGAATGGTCCTACAATGAGCAGTTCTTC
cdr3_aa: CASSFSTPGEWSYNEQFF

j_call: TRBJ2-1
clone_size: .
v_call: TRBV11-1
d_call: TRBD2
cdr3_nt: TGTGCCAGCAGCTTATGGGAGGGTGAGCAGTTCTTC
cdr3_aa: CASSLWEGEQFF

j_call: TRBJ2-1
clone_size: .
v_call: TRBV10-3
d_call: .
cdr3_nt: TGTGCCATCAGTGAGAAACAGGATCGTAATGAGCAGTTCTTC
cdr3_aa: CAISEKQDRNEQFF

j_call: TRBJ2-1
clone_size: .
v_call: TRBV30
d_call: TRBD2
cdr3_nt: TGTGCCTGGAGCGCCGGGACTAGCGCATACAATGAGCAGTTCTTC
cdr3_aa: CAWSAGTSAYNEQFF

j_call: TRBJ2-3
clone_size: .
v_call: TRBV29-1
d_call: TRBD1
cdr3_nt: TGCAGCGTTGAGAGGGACAGGGGGACAGATACGCAGTATTTT
cdr3_aa: CSVERDRGTDTQYF

j_call: TRBJ2-5
clone_size: .
v_call: TRBV29-1
d_call: .
cdr3_nt: TGCAGCGTTGTTGTCAGGGGAGAGACCCAGTACTTC
cdr3_aa: CSVVVRGETQYF

j_call: TRBJ2-7
clone_size: few
v_call: TRBV25-1
d_call: TRBD2
cdr3_nt: TGTGCCAGCAGTCCCAGCGGGGGGGCCTACGAGCAGTACTTC
cdr3_aa: CASSPSGGAYEQYF

j_call: TRBJ1-6
clone_size: few
v_call: TRBV30
d_call: .
cdr3_nt: TGTGCCTGGAGTAAATCAGGAAATTCACCCCTCCACTTT
cdr3_aa: CAWSKSGNSPLHF

j_call: TRBJ1-2
clone_size: .
v_call: TRBV7-2
d_call: TRBD1
cdr3_nt: TGTGCCAGCAGCTCCCCGGGACAGGACCTCTATGGCTACACCTTC
cdr3_aa: CASSSPGQDLYGYTF

j_call: TRBJ2-3
clone_size: .
v_call: TRBV4-3
d_call: .
cdr3_nt: TGCGCCAGCAGCCAAGATTTGGGCACAGATACGCAGTATTTT
cdr3_aa: CASSQDLGTDTQYF

j_call: TRBJ2-3
clone_size: .
v_call: TRBV5-1
d_call: .
cdr3_nt: TGCGCCAGCAGCTTGGATGGAGATACGCAGTATTTT
cdr3_aa: CASSLDGDTQYF

j_call: TRBJ2-3
clone_size: .
v_call: TRBV14
d_call: TRBD2
cdr3_nt: TGTGCCAGCAGCCCGGCGGGACTAGCAGGAGATACGCAGTATTTT
cdr3_aa: CASSPAGLAGDTQYF

j_call: TRBJ2-3
clone_size: few
v_call: TRBV29-1
d_call: .
cdr3_nt: TGCAGCGTTGAAGATTTCAGGGGAGGTACGCAGTATTTT
cdr3_aa: CSVEDFRGGTQYF

j_call: TRBJ1-1
clone_size: .
v_call: TRBV29-1
d_call: .
cdr3_nt: TGCAGCGCCCGAAAGACCGGAAGTAACACTGAAGCTTTCTTT
cdr3_aa: CSARKTGSNTEAFF

j_call: TRBJ2-6
clone_size: .
v_call: TRBV28
d_call: .
cdr3_nt: TGTGCCAGCAGTTTAAGTGGGCCCGGGGCCAACGTCCTGACTTTC
cdr3_aa: CASSLSGPGANVLTF

j_call: TRBJ2-2
clone_size: .
v_call: TRBV4-2
d_call: TRBD2
cdr3_nt: TGTGCCAGCAGCCAAGAGGGGACTAGACCCACCGGGGAGCTGTTTTTT
cdr3_aa: CASSQEGTRPTGELFF

j_call: TRBJ1-1
clone_size: few
v_call: TRBV6-5
d_call: .
cdr3_nt: TGTGCCAGCAGTTACCGAAAGGGTACAGCTTTCTTT
cdr3_aa: CASSYRKGTAFF

j_call: TRBJ2-7
clone_size: few
v_call: TRBV6-1
d_call: TRBD2
cdr3_nt: TGTGCCAGCAGTTCCTTTCTCCAGCGGGGCTACGAGCAGTACTTC
cdr3_aa: CASSSFLQRGYEQYF

j_call: TRBJ2-3
clone_size: once
v_call: TRBV20-1
d_call: .
cdr3_nt: TGCAGTGCTAGCTTCACAGATACGCAGTATTTT
cdr3_aa: CSASFTDTQYF

j_call: TRBJ1-2
clone_size: .
v_call: TRBV5-1
d_call: .
cdr3_nt: TGCGCCAGCAGCACCGAGGGGGGTATTAGGTATGGCTACACCTTC
cdr3_aa: CASSTEGGIRYGYTF

j_call: TRBJ2-3
clone_size: .
v_call: TRBV9
d_call: .
cdr3_nt: TGTGCCAGCAGCCCTACCCCGTCAGATACGCAGTATTTT
cdr3_aa: CASSPTPSDTQYF

j_call: TRBJ1-1
clone_size: .
v_call: TRBV5-6
d_call: .
cdr3_nt: TGTGCCAGCAGCTTGGGGCCAGCGACTGAAGCTTTCTTT
cdr3_aa: CASSLGPATEAFF

j_call: TRBJ2-6
clone_size: .
v_call: TRBV29-1
d_call: .
cdr3_nt: TGCAGCGTTGACAGCAACACGGGTGGGGCCAACGTCCTGACTTTC
cdr3_aa: CSVDSNTGGANVLTF

j_call: TRBJ2-1
clone_size: .
v_call: TRBV27
d_call: .
cdr3_nt: TGTGCCAGCAGTTTATTTCTAGAGTCCTACAATGAGCAGTTCTTC
cdr3_aa: CASSLFLESYNEQFF

j_call: TRBJ2-5
clone_size: many
v_call: TRBV23-1
d_call: .
cdr3_nt: TGCGCCAGCAGTCAACCGGGACCTTCTGAAGAGACCCAGTACTTC
cdr3_aa: CASSQPGPSEETQYF